The clone carrying this TCR beta chain was found many times. The data are from a study of Graves' ophthalmopathy and Graves' hyperthyroidism. Study information: Peripheral blood (taken before any treatment) was collected at initial diagnosis.

TCR beta CDR3 amplification used RNA transcripts. HTBI-primed RT-PCR formed the first round, and a multiplex PCR formed the second. MiXCR, applied by TCRdb to the multiplex PCR reads, yields one record per CDR3 protein. The sample lists over 150,000 distinct CDR3 sequences, around two fifths occurring once. This receptor was identified in a woman in her thirties or forties with Graves' ophthalmopathy. Source material: peripheral blood.

The CDR3 sequence is CASRRQGNPHYEQYF. The CDR3 coding sequence is TGTGCCAGCAGACGTCAGGGTAATCCACACTACGAGCAGTACTTC. The V and J genes are TRBV12-3 or TRBV12-4 and TRBJ2-7; TRBD1 is a possible D gene (5 bases). This CDR3 comprises 15 residues. Trimming pared 6 bases from V and 3 bases from J, leaving 18 bases between.